This T cell receptor beta chain was profiled in a study of T-cell reconstitution after alpha-beta-depleted transplantation in children. Study outcomes and limitations: Surviving recipient T cells and thymic progenitors produced the high day-60 TCRbeta diversity seen in some patients. Reportedly, only several hundred clones from non-depleted graft cells drove alpha-beta T-cell counts at about two months.

Germline assignment: CDR1 LGHNA and CDR2 YNFKEQ. This CDR3 spans 15 amino acids. With 0 bases clipped from V and 8 bases from J, the junction kept 8 bases outside the gene matches. Remarks on this clonotype: Its target is unknown.

This sample's TCRbeta library carried unique molecular identifier barcodes. MiXCR, run by TCRdb on the PCR reads, gives a single entry per CDR3 protein. The sample carries some 550,000 distinct CDR3 sequences, roughly 23% recorded once. The receptor's source is a boy under two years old who had a stem cell transplant for acute myeloid leukemia, so the T cells may come from the graft donor. Here the sequenced sample was PBMCs, mostly from graft donor cells, taken 360 days after TCRalphabeta/CD19-depleted stem cell transplant. This rearrangement joins TRBV4-2 to TRBJ1-2; 8 nucleotides agree with TRBD1. CDR3 coding DNA: TGTGCCAGCAGCCAAGATCCAGACAGGGGTAGCGGCTACACCTTC. Translated, it gives CASSQDPDRGSGYTF.